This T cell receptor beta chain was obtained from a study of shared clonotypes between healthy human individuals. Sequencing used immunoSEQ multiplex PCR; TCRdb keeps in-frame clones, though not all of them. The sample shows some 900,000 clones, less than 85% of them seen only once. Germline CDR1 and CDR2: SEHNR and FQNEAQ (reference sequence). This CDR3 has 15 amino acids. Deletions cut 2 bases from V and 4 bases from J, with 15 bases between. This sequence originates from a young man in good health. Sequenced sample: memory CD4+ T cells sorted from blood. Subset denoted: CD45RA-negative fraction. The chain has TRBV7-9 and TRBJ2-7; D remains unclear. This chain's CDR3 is CASSLTGDRTYEQYF. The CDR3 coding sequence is TGTGCCAGCAGCTTAACTGGAGACCGAACGTACGAGCAGTACTTC.